This TCR beta chain was identified in a study of blood T cell repertoires in COVID-19 (dated by TCRdb to 2020 to 2022). In terms of the full investigation: Samples from collaborators originated in the United States, Italy and Spain and spanned both the acute and convalescent phases of COVID-19. HLA class I and class II types, where available, came from metadata supplied by the sample provider rather than from assay-based typing. The dataset comprised deeply sampled blood TCRbeta repertoires from subjects exposed to, actively infected with, or recovered from COVID-19. The material from the prospective study consisted of cDNA or gDNA derived from T cells, B-cell-depleted T cells, or PBMCs. A freely available public database, intended as a resource for researchers studying the immune response to SARS-CoV-2, is where the repertoires were released. Sample metadata almost always included a de-identified subject ID, COVID-19 status, age in years and sex. The samples were drawn from the first 160 participants of the ongoing ImmuneRACE study and from 950 to 1,500 subjects provided by 6 global collaborators. The research as a whole found: The amount of clinical and demographic metadata varied by source and participant and was provided uncurated.

About this clone itself: Its antigen remains undetermined. A single base separates this from a much larger clone, so it may be a read error.

CDR1 and CDR2 (SGHAT, FQNNGV) derive from the germline V gene. V is clipped by 4 bases and J by 5 bases, and the sequence between their germline boundaries is 6 bases long. From the cysteine through the phenylalanine, the CDR3 covers 11 amino acids. Just the 33-base CDR3 DNA is kept, in frame starting at base 1. Participants in the prospective study were enrolled through a virtual design, were aged about 18 to 89 years, and lived in about two dozen United States geographic areas. To assign participants to cohorts, the prospective study relied on clinical history that participants themselves reported in a screening survey and a study questionnaire. Mobile phlebotomists in the prospective study collected whole blood, serum and a nasopharyngeal or oropharyngeal swab from every participant. Participants in the prospective study had the option to provide additional blood draws and questionnaires over a 2-month period. Prospective study blood samples were shipped either frozen or at room temperature before DNA extraction.

The immunoSEQ Assay, a bias-controlled multiplex PCR, was used to amplify TCRbeta CDR3 regions from genomic DNA. The original pipeline was this. The number of nucleated cells in each sample was estimated from the amplification of reference gene primers within the assay. To quantify the absolute abundance of each unique TCRbeta CDR3 rearrangement, sequence reads were collapsed and filtered. For each sample, productive Simpson clonality was calculated as the square root of Simpson's diversity index across productive rearrangements. Sourced from immuneACCESS, this table was stored by TCRdb with only in-frame sequences that have V and J called. A share of the clones is absent; for the studies checked, an unresolved V gene accounts for under half, and the remainder has no known explanation. Clonal size and the V and J genes are those of that table, whereas D and trimming came from the DNA. The sample contains 200,000 to 300,000 clones, approximately 86% of them found a single time. The leading ten clones occupy approximately 3.5% of the sample.

This receptor was obtained from a middle-aged woman with acute COVID-19. The chain couples TRBV11-2 to TRBJ2-7; the D gene is unclear. The specimen sequenced was PBMCs or T cells enriched from blood (not recorded which). The DNA sequence is given as TGTGCCAGCAGCTCGGTGGACGAGCAGTACTTC. This is translated as CASSSVDEQYF.